Below, 20 T cell receptor beta chains from the same sample are listed, as sequenced in a study of blood T cell repertoires in COVID-19. TCRdb's table, derived via immunoSEQ multiplex PCR, lists solely in-frame clones and lacks some. The sample contains tens of thousands of clones, 70% to 90% of which appear only once. The sample comprised peripheral blood. The receptors here all came from a woman older than 75 with acute or convalescent COVID-19.

This sequence joins TRBV19 and TRBJ2-7; 10 nucleotides match TRBD2. This CDR3 has 15 residues. The J segment lost 2 bases and the V segment lost 3 bases, leaving 4 bases of the junction unmatched. Germline V gives CDR1 LNHDA, CDR2 SQIVND (reference sequence). The CDR3 DNA reads TGTGCCAGTAGTATTCGGACTAGCGGAACCTACGAGCAGTACTTC. This encodes CASSIRTSGTYEQYF. The full variable domain, with the rest looked up from reference TRBV19 and TRBJ2-7, is DGGITQSPKYLFRKEGQNVTLSCEQNLNHDAMYWYRQDPGQGLRLIYYSQIVNDFQKGDIAEGYSVSREKKESFPLTVTSAQKNPTAFYLCASSIRTSGTYEQYFGPGTRLTVT.

The chain links TRBV4-2 to TRBJ2-1, with TRBD2 matching 14 bases. Germline loops: CDR1 LGHNA, CDR2 YNFKEQ. This CDR3 has 15 residues. After removal of 3 bases from V and 9 bases from J, the junction contained 4 bases not matched to a gene. The CDR3 sequence: CASSQTGLAGGEQFF. In DNA form, the CDR3 reads TGTGCCAGCAGCCAGACCGGACTAGCGGGAGGTGAGCAGTTCTTC.

V usage is TRBV10-1 and J usage is TRBJ2-7; no definite D call. V was trimmed by 9 bases and J by 1 base, leaving 10 bases between them. This CDR3 region has 12 residues. The germline gives CDR1 WNHNN, CDR2 SYGVQD (reference sequence). CDR3 sequence (DNA): TGCGCCAGGAACTACGTATCCTACGAGCAGTACTTC. Its translation is CARNYVSYEQYF.

The V and J genes are TRBV19 and TRBJ1-2; 9 bases match TRBD1. The junction had 9 bases not matched to a gene; V was cut back by 8 bases and J by 5 bases. Germline V gene sequence: CDR1 LNHDA, CDR2 SQIVND (reference sequence). The CDR3 is made up of 14 amino acids. The CDR3 loop reads CASGPWDREYGYTF. The CDR3 region has the DNA TGTGCCAGTGGGCCCTGGGACAGGGAATATGGCTACACCTTC.

The V call is TRBV19, the J call TRBJ2-1, with D tentatively TRBD2 (5 bases). The CDR3 loop spans 14 amino acids. Germline loops: CDR1 LNHDA, CDR2 SQIVND (reference sequence). Between the trimmed V and J ends, which lost 5 bases and 8 bases, there was a span of 16 bases. CDR3 sequence (DNA): TGTGCCAGTAGTGCCACTAGGATTGGCGATGAGCAGTTCTTC. It encodes CASSATRIGDEQFF. Drawing the rest from reference TRBV19 and TRBJ2-1, the complete variable domain is DGGITQSPKYLFRKEGQNVTLSCEQNLNHDAMYWYRQDPGQGLRLIYYSQIVNDFQKGDIAEGYSVSREKKESFPLTVTSAQKNPTAFYLCASSATRIGDEQFFGPGTRLTVL.

The chain uses TRBV7-2 and TRBJ2-2, with D perhaps matching TRBD2 (5 bases). The CDR3 loop spans 14 amino acids. Germline V gene lookup returns CDR1 SGHTA and CDR2 FQGNSA. Trimming left V 1 base short and J 7 bases short, with 10 bases between. CDR3 protein: CASSLGGSIGELFF. In DNA form, the CDR3 reads TGTGCCAGCAGCTTAGGAGGGTCGATCGGGGAGCTGTTTTTT.

The chain employs TRBV6-5 and TRBJ1-5, with 11 bases lining up with TRBD1. V trimming: 8 bases; J trimming: 6 bases; junction bases outside the gene matches: 0. The CDR3 runs to 12 residues. Germline lookup yields CDR1 MNHEY and CDR2 SVGAGI. The CDR3 reads CASGTGGQPQHF. The CDR3 coding sequence is TGTGCCAGCGGGACAGGGGGTCAGCCCCAGCATTTT.

This chain's CDR3 is CASSTPEGYYGYTF. CDR3 nucleotides: TGTGCCAGCAGCACCCCGGAGGGGTACTATGGCTACACCTTC. The chain is built from TRBV7-2 and TRBJ1-2, with D tentatively TRBD1 (5 bases). V was pared by 5 bases and J by 3 bases, with 13 bases between. The CDR3 totals 14 residues. Germline values: CDR1 SGHTA, CDR2 FQGNSA.

This clone turned up a few times. The chain uses TRBV27 and TRBJ2-1, with 8 positions matching TRBD2. The junction had 21 bases not matched to a gene; V was cut back by 10 bases and J by 10 bases. The CDR3 extends over 16 amino acids. CDR1 MNHEY and CDR2 SMNVEV come from the germline V gene (reference sequence). CDR3 amino acids: CATRPYAGTRLEEQFF. The DNA for the CDR3 is TGTGCCACCCGCCCCTATGCCGGGACTAGGTTAGAGGAGCAGTTCTTC.

This chain joins TRBV19 and TRBJ1-5; 8 bases map to TRBD1. J was trimmed by 1 base and V by 5 bases; bases with no gene match: 7. The germline CDR1 and CDR2 sequences are LNHDA and SQIVND (reference sequence). CDR3 size: 16 residues. The CDR3, as DNA: TGTGCCAGTAGTGACGGACAGGGAAAGAGCAATCAGCCCCAGCATTTT. Its translation is CASSDGQGKSNQPQHF.

The chain carries TRBV7-2 and TRBJ2-2, with 8 bases fitting TRBD2. This CDR3 is built from 16 residues. V dropped 3 bases and J dropped 6; count of bases not matched to a gene: 9. CDR1 is SGHTA, CDR2 FQGNSA, per germline. This CDR3 reads CASSLSGGLPAGELFF. The CDR3 nucleotides are TGTGCCAGCAGCTTGTCGGGAGGGCTACCTGCCGGGGAGCTGTTTTTT.

The V call is TRBV7-9, the J call TRBJ2-3; D not certain. This CDR3 has 12 residues. Trimming removed 4 bases at V and 4 bases at J, with 6 bases between. Germline V lookup: CDR1 SEHNR, CDR2 FQNEAQ (reference sequence). In DNA form, the CDR3 reads TGTGCCAGCAGCTCCTTAGCAGATACGCAGTATTTT. Its translation is CASSSLADTQYF.

The chain has TRBV5-6 and TRBJ1-1, with a weak D call TRBD1 (6 bases). V gave up 4 bases and J gave up 4 bases, with 8 bases separating them. Germline CDR1 SGHDT, CDR2 YYEEEE. The CDR3 runs to 12 residues. CDR3 sequence (DNA): TGTGCCAGCAGCGACAGGCTCACTGAAGCTTTCTTT. This gives the protein CASSDRLTEAFF.

Notes on this clone: The junction differs from germline at one of its ends, possibly a read error. V usage is TRBV11-3 and J usage is TRBJ2-7; TRBD1 matches at 9 bases. Germline V gene sequence: CDR1 SGHNT, CDR2 YENEEA. There are 14 residues in the CDR3. This chain's CDR3 is CASSLEGTGYEQYF. CDR3 bases: TGTGCCAGCAGCCTAGAGGGGACAGGGTACGAGCAGTACTTC.

The chain couples TRBV29-1 to TRBJ1-2; TRBD1 is a possible D gene (5 bases). V lost 5 bases to trimming and J lost 4 bases, with 14 bases between them. Germline CDR1 SQVTM, CDR2 ANQGSEA. The CDR3 has 13 amino acids. CDR3 sequence: CSVQGGMGYGYTF. CDR3 nucleotides: TGCAGCGTTCAGGGAGGAATGGGCTATGGCTACACCTTC.

The chain joins TRBV12-3 or TRBV12-4 to TRBJ2-5, with D unclear. The CDR3 is made up of 11 amino acids. Trimming took 3 bases from V and 5 from J, leaving 4 bases between them. The CDR3 spells CASSLAETQYF. CDR3 in DNA: TGTGCCAGCAGTTTGGCCGAGACCCAGTACTTC.

This clone has only a few counts. The chain couples TRBV5-6 to TRBJ1-5, with D unclear. CDR1 and CDR2 from the germline V gene are SGHDT and YYEEEE. There are 12 residues in the CDR3. The germline V and J ends were trimmed by 4 bases and 12 bases, with 14 bases remaining between them. The CDR3 DNA reads TGTGCCAGCAGCGAGCGTGGCCTACTCCAGCATTTT. It codes for CASSERGLLQHF.

This chain links TRBV30 with TRBJ1-4, with D possibly matching TRBD1 (5 bases). Trimming took off 3 bases at V and 8 bases at J, with 25 bases between the two ends. This CDR3 comprises 17 residues. Germline V gene lookup returns CDR1 GTSNPN and CDR2 SVGIG (reference sequence). The CDR3 loop reads CAWSPARAPSAREKLFF. CDR3 bases: TGTGCCTGGAGCCCAGCCAGGGCCCCTTCGGCGCGCGAAAAACTGTTTTTT. The whole variable domain, filled in from reference TRBV30 and TRBJ1-4, reads SQTIHQWPATLVQPVGSPLSLECTVEGTSNPNLYWYRQAAGRGLQLLFYSVGIGQISSEVPQNLSASRPQDRQFILSSKKLLLSDSGFYLCAWSPARAPSAREKLFFGSGTQLSVL.

V gene TRBV5-6 combines with J gene TRBJ1-1; D might be TRBD1 (5 bases). V was clipped by 0 bases and J by 6 bases, with 12 bases between them. Germline assignment: CDR1 SGHDT and CDR2 YYEEEE. The CDR3 loop spans 14 amino acids. Here the CDR3 reads CASSLVSRASEAFF. CDR3 coding DNA: TGTGCCAGCAGCTTGGTTTCCAGGGCATCTGAAGCTTTCTTT.

The rearrangement uses TRBV5-1 and TRBJ1-2, with a weak D call TRBD1 (6 bases). This CDR3 spans 13 amino acids. Trimming cost V 4 bases and J 3 bases, with 10 bases left between them. From germline, CDR1 is SGHRS and CDR2 YFSETQ. In nucleotides, the CDR3 is TGCGCCAGCAGCCCGACAGGAGACTATGGCTACACCTTC. Translated, it gives CASSPTGDYGYTF.